Listed below are T cell receptor beta chains from one sample, sequenced in a study of CD8 T cells in ankylosing spondylitis. MiXCR, run by TCRdb on the 5' RACE reads, gives a single entry per CDR3 protein. Of about 540,000 distinct CDR3 sequences in the sample, approximately 11% were seen once. What was sequenced was blood, either unsorted or a sorted T cell fraction (not recorded which). These receptors were obtained from a male donor with ankylosing spondylitis. Both conserved end residues are trimmed from each CDR3.

>TRBV11-2|TRBJ2-1
ASSLSGIDEQF
>TRBV20-1|TRBJ2-7
STAGSWGEQY
>TRBV5-1|TRBJ1-1
ASSPRGGQNTEAF
>TRBV29-1|TRBJ2-3
SVEVQGGDTQY
>TRBV5-1|TRBJ1-2
ASSSTAYGYT
>TRBV6-1|TRBJ1-6
ASSSSGLENNSPLH
>TRBV6-1|TRBJ1-2
ASKEGGGNYGYT
>TRBV12-3/TRBV12-4|TRBJ1-4
ASQGVGNEKLF
>TRBV20-1|TRBJ1-2
SAKVTGRNYGYT
>TRBV4-2|TRBJ2-1
ASSQGTGGPDNEQF
>TRBV4-1|TRBJ2-4
ASSQGAGTGVSKNIQY
>TRBV20-1|TRBJ2-2
SARDRPGVHGELF
>TRBV15|TRBJ2-4
ATSRDLAGDIQY
>TRBV7-9|TRBJ1-4
ASSLEDRGNEKLF
>TRBV5-1|TRBJ2-7
ASSFLDEQY
>TRBV10-3|TRBJ2-7
AIRDHRTSGRSWAHEQY
>TRBV3-1|TRBJ1-4
ASSPVGNEKLF
>TRBV3-1|TRBJ2-2
ASSQSATGELF
>TRBV10-3|TRBJ2-3
AISAGTSGTRDTQY
>TRBV24-1|TRBJ2-1
ASSPGRGEQF
>TRBV7-9|TRBJ1-1
ASSPRGAGRPHTEAF
>TRBV7-8|TRBJ2-7
ASSSGTSGMGSYEQY
>TRBV12-3/TRBV12-4|TRBJ2-5
ASSLIGETQY
>TRBV20-1|TRBJ2-7
SASGTSVFYEQY
>TRBV20-1|TRBJ2-7
SASGPGSGEQY
>TRBV24-1|TRBJ2-3
ATSEATSGSSDTQY
>TRBV5-1|TRBJ2-1
ASSLEPYSYNEQF
>TRBV12-3/TRBV12-4|TRBJ2-3
ASSFRQGSTDTQY
>TRBV4-2|TRBJ2-2
ASSPLRGEGTGELF
>TRBV9|TRBJ2-5
ASSKSDRGGETQY
>TRBV5-1|TRBJ1-1
ASSLEDRANTEAF
>TRBV20-1|TRBJ2-7
SATLKVGLQY
>TRBV24-1|TRBJ2-2
ATSGGTESRELF
>TRBV12-3/TRBV12-4|TRBJ2-2
ASSYTGGDDGELF
>TRBV4-2|TRBJ1-4
ASSQEGQVVEKLF
>TRBV9|TRBJ1-6
ASSVGTGRRINSPLH
>TRBV12-3/TRBV12-4|TRBJ2-5
ASSIGRGQETQY
>TRBV2|TRBJ1-5
ASSEYDQPQH
>TRBV3-1|TRBJ1-5
ASSQDRGSRSQPQH
>TRBV7-8|TRBJ2-7
ASSLGAEVGYEQY
>TRBV5-1|TRBJ1-1
ASSVDTNWDTEAF
>TRBV5-6|TRBJ2-2
ASSFRFHRLAGLTGELF
>TRBV20-1|TRBJ1-1
SARSSRLGTEAF
>TRBV20-1|TRBJ2-1
SARASGRAEGFPYNEQF
>TRBV12-3/TRBV12-4|TRBJ1-2
ASSLGQEWSYT
>TRBV12-3/TRBV12-4|TRBJ1-2
ASSLGAWYGYT
>TRBV11-2|TRBJ2-1
ASSLGGLGRDEQF
>TRBV2|TRBJ1-5
ASSDTNQPQH